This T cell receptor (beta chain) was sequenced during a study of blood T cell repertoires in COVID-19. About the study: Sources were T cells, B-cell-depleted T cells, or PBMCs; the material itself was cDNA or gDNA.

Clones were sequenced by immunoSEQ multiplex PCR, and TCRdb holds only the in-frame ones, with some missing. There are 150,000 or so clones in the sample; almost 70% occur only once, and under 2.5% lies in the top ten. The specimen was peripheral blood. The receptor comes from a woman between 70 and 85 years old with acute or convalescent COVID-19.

The CDR3 spells CASSGLQGGGGTDTQYF. CDR3 sequence (DNA): TGTGCCAGCAGCGGACTCCAGGGCGGGGGGGGCACAGATACGCAGTATTTT. The chain has TRBV9 and TRBJ2-3, with 9 bases matching TRBD2. V was pared by 3 bases and J by 1 base, with 9 bases of the junction left unmatched. CDR3 length: 17 amino acids. Germline CDR1 reads SGDLS; CDR2 reads YYNGEE.